These 17 T cell receptor beta chains were sequenced from one sample in a study of cytomegalovirus exposure and HLA in healthy donors. Primers for the PCR totalled 60 Vbeta and 13 Jbeta. Sequenced by immunoSEQ multiplex PCR; TCRdb stores in-frame clones only, minus some. The sample holds 150,000 to 200,000 clones. The sample consisted of PBMCs. These receptors came from a woman aged 18-35 years in good health and CMV-seropositive.

The J gene is TRBJ1-2, the V gene TRBV29-1; TRBD1 aligns across 9 bases. CDR1 and CDR2 from the germline V gene are SQVTM and ANQGSEA. The CDR3 runs 14 residues. Trimming at V came to 6 bases and at J to 8 bases, leaving 13 bases not matched to a gene. The CDR3 DNA sequence: TGCAGCGTCGTTAGACCGGGACAGGGATTCGGCTACACCTTC. It is translated as CSVVRPGQGFGYTF.

CDR3 in amino acids: CASSGQAPVYTF. CDR3 DNA: TGTGCCAGCAGTGGACAGGCACCTGTCTACACCTTC. The rearrangement links TRBV6-1 to TRBJ1-2; D may be TRBD1 (6 bases). V lost 4 bases to trimming and J lost 10 bases, with 13 bases between them. The CDR3 contains 12 residues. The V gene's germline CDR1 is MNHNS and CDR2 SASEGT.

The V and J genes are TRBV6-1 and TRBJ2-7, with D tentatively TRBD1 (5 bases). Germline assignment: CDR1 MNHNS and CDR2 SASEGT. The germline V and J ends were trimmed by 6 bases and 0 bases, with 15 bases remaining between them. The CDR3 is made up of 15 amino acids. In nucleotides, the CDR3 is TGTGCCAGCAGCGACAGTCCCGGTAGCTCCTACGAGCAGTACTTC. Translated, it gives CASSDSPGSSYEQYF.

The rearrangement uses TRBV10-1 and TRBJ2-1, with TRBD2 matching over 8 bases. Trimming removed 4 bases from V and 9 bases from J; junction bases left unmatched: 11. The CDR3 has 15 amino acids. From germline, CDR1 is WNHNN and CDR2 SYGVQD (reference sequence). Here the CDR3 reads CASSVGAGDHSEQFF. In nucleotides, the CDR3 is TGCGCCAGCAGTGTTGGAGCGGGAGACCACAGTGAGCAGTTCTTC.

This chain uses TRBV13 with TRBJ2-7; D is perhaps TRBD1 (6 bases). Trimming took 5 bases from V and 7 from J, leaving 12 bases between them. CDR1 is PRHDT and CDR2 is FYEKMQ in the germline V gene (reference sequence). This CDR3 region has 12 residues. The CDR3 loop reads CASSLQGREQYF. In DNA, the CDR3 is TGTGCCAGCAGCCTACAGGGTCGGGAGCAGTACTTC.

The chain uses TRBV30 and TRBJ2-3; D is undetermined. V lost 1 base and J 1 base, leaving 9 bases between the germline ends. Germline-derived CDR1 and CDR2 are GTSNPN and SVGIG (reference sequence). This CDR3 spans 14 amino acids. The CDR3 is CAWSADWGTDTQYF. The CDR3 nucleotides read TGTGCCTGGAGTGCCGACTGGGGCACAGATACGCAGTATTTT. The full variable domain, rest sourced from reference TRBV30 and TRBJ2-3, is SQTIHQWPATLVQPVGSPLSLECTVEGTSNPNLYWYRQAAGRGLQLLFYSVGIGQISSEVPQNLSASRPQDRQFILSSKKLLLSDSGFYLCAWSADWGTDTQYFGPGTRLTVL.

The chain links TRBV4-1 to TRBJ2-1; 7 positions match TRBD2. The CDR3 has 14 amino acids. Germline CDR1 and CDR2: MGHRA and YSYEKL. The V and J ends lost 4 bases and 5 bases, in that order; junction bases with no gene match: 5. The CDR3 DNA follows: TGCGCCAGCAGCCGGCTAGCGGAGGACAATGAGCAGTTCTTC. It translates to CASSRLAEDNEQFF.

The chain combines TRBV2 with TRBJ2-1, with TRBD1 matching 8 bases. The V gene's germline CDR1 is SNHLY and CDR2 FYNNEI. The CDR3 has 15 amino acids. J gave up 1 base and V 4 bases, and 3 bases lay outside the gene matches. CDR3 in amino acids: CASSGDRGSYNEQFF. The CDR3 nucleotides read TGTGCCAGCAGTGGAGACAGGGGTTCCTACAATGAGCAGTTCTTC.

The CDR3 region has the DNA TGTGCCAGCAGATTGGACAGGAATCAGCCCCAGCATTTT. Translating gives CASRLDRNQPQHF. The chain combines TRBV2 with TRBJ1-5; 7 bases match TRBD1. Germline values: CDR1 SNHLY, CDR2 FYNNEI. There are 13 residues in the CDR3. With 6 bases clipped from V and 4 bases from J, the junction kept 3 bases outside the gene matches. Full variable domain (rest looked up from reference TRBV2 and TRBJ1-5): EPEVTQTPSHQVTQMGQEVILRCVPISNHLYFYWYRQILGQKVEFLVSFYNNEISEKSEIFDDQFSVERPDGSNFTLKIRSTKLEDSAMYFCASRLDRNQPQHFGDGTRLSIL.

The V and J genes are TRBV30 and TRBJ1-5, with D perhaps matching TRBD1 (6 bases). V lost 1 base, J lost 6 bases, and 13 bases lay in between. Looked up from germline, CDR1 is GTSNPN and CDR2 is SVGIG (reference sequence). There are 14 residues in the CDR3. This CDR3 is CAWSGEGGGQPQHF. For the CDR3, the DNA is TGTGCCTGGAGTGGAGAGGGAGGGGGTCAGCCCCAGCATTTT.

DNA for the CDR3: TGTGCCAGTAGCCCCGGACGAGGGAGGCAAACCAATGAAAAACTGTTTTTT. Translating it yields CASSPGRGRQTNEKLFF. V is TRBV19 and J is TRBJ1-4; D not certain. CDR3 length: 17 residues. Trimming left V 6 bases short and J 5 bases short, with 22 bases between. Germline V CDR1 and CDR2: LNHDA, SQIVND (reference sequence).

The V gene is TRBV7-9, the J gene TRBJ1-4; 7 nucleotides match TRBD1. CDR3 size: 15 residues. Germline V gene data show CDR1 as SEHNR and CDR2 as FQNEAQ (reference sequence). V lost 1 base to trimming and J lost 5 bases; unmatched junction nucleotides: 4. The CDR3 loop reads CASSLGGTDNEKLFF. The CDR3 DNA reads TGTGCCAGCAGCTTAGGGGGGACAGACAATGAAAAACTGTTTTTT.

The rearrangement joins TRBV20-1 to TRBJ2-7; tentatively, D is TRBD1 (5 bases). Trimming took off 4 bases at V and 7 bases at J, with 11 bases between the two ends. The germline V gene has CDR1 DFQATT and CDR2 SNEGSKA (reference sequence). This CDR3 has 11 residues. The CDR3 loop is CSATRQKEQYF. In DNA, the CDR3 is TGCAGTGCTACCAGACAGAAGGAGCAGTACTTC.

V gene TRBV19 combines with J gene TRBJ1-4, with D possibly being TRBD1 (6 bases). With 7 bases removed from V and 3 bases from J, the gap between germline ends came to 15 bases. CDR3 length equals 15 residues. Per germline, CDR1 LNHDA and CDR2 SQIVND (reference sequence). The CDR3: CASTETGNPNEKLFF. The DNA of the CDR3 is TGTGCCAGTACCGAAACAGGGAATCCTAATGAAAAACTGTTTTTT.

The chain carries TRBV10-3 and TRBJ2-3; D is possibly TRBD1 (5 bases). The CDR3 is made up of 15 amino acids. The germline CDR1 and CDR2 sequences are ENHRY and SYGVKD. The germline V and J ends were trimmed by 5 bases and 2 bases, with 14 bases remaining between them. The CDR3 DNA sequence: TGTGCCATCAGTAGCAACAGGAAAGACACAGATACGCAGTATTTT. This codes for CAISSNRKDTDTQYF.

The chain joins TRBV7-8 to TRBJ2-1; 8 positions match TRBD2. The CDR3 has 14 amino acids. J was trimmed by 9 bases and V by 7 bases; bases with no gene match: 11. Germline values: CDR1 SGHVS, CDR2 FQNEAQ. This CDR3 reads CASTSDGRGGEQFF. The CDR3 coding sequence is TGTGCCAGCACCTCTGACGGGAGGGGGGGTGAGCAGTTCTTC. The variable domain in full, completed from reference TRBV7-8 and TRBJ2-1, reads GAGVSQSPRYKVAKRGQDVALRCDPISGHVSLFWYQQALGQGPEFLTYFQNEAQLDKSGLPSDRFFAERPEGSVSTLKIQRTQQEDSAVYLCASTSDGRGGEQFFGPGTRLTVL.

This chain joins TRBV23-1 and TRBJ2-4, with TRBD1 matching 9 bases. TRBV23-1 is reported as an ORF; its role is uncertain. The V gene end was trimmed by 3 bases and the J gene end by 3 bases; junction bases not matched to a gene: 6. This CDR3 contains 16 residues. CDR3 amino acids: CASSHTRTGDKNIQYF. The CDR3, as DNA: TGCGCCAGCAGTCATACCCGGACAGGGGACAAAAACATTCAGTACTTC.